A single sample gave rise to the 7 T cell receptor beta chains below, sequenced in a study of T cell clusters in autoimmune cytopenias. TRB rearrangements were amplified by touch-down multiplex PCR with mixed TRB-A/B primers. TCRdb re-called the multiplex PCR reads and catalogs CDR3 proteins one per entry, DNA excluded. Recorded for this sample: more than 1,000 distinct CDR3 sequences. TRB was amplified from roughly 0.25 ug of peripheral blood genomic DNA per sample. The sequencing sample was made of peripheral blood. The receptors stem from a human donor with an autoimmune cytopenia or autoimmune hepatitis (not recorded which).

Measured by frequency, this clonotype is medium-sized (0.01 to 0.1%). The chain carries TRBV10-1 and TRBJ2-3; TCRdb's D gene call, TRBD2, goes unchecked for lack of DNA. This CDR3 comprises 14 residues. CDR1 is WNHNN and CDR2 is SYGVQD in the germline V gene (reference sequence). The CDR3 sequence is CASSYQEATDTQYF.

This clonotype is identified as medium-sized from frequency. This chain joins TRBV20-1 and TRBJ2-5; absent DNA, TCRdb's TRBD1 call cannot be checked. Germline CDR1 reads DFQATT; CDR2 reads SNEGSKA (reference sequence). The CDR3 has 14 amino acids. CDR3 loop: CSAKNLRGQETQYF.

V gene TRBV12-3 or TRBV12-4 combines with J gene TRBJ2-5; TCRdb designates TRBD1, a call that cannot be tested without DNA. The CDR3 is 15 amino acids. The CDR3 region is CASSLKGAGWETQYF.

This clonotype is classed as large by frequency. V is TRBV6-5 and J is TRBJ1-2. The germline V gene has CDR1 MNHEY and CDR2 SVGAGI. The CDR3 consists of 12 residues. Here the CDR3 reads CASRGASYGYTF.

According to its frequency, this clonotype is medium-sized. V and J are TRBV20-1 and TRBJ1-1; TCRdb calls TRBD1, which cannot be checked without DNA. This CDR3 has 14 amino acids. Germline V gene sequence: CDR1 DFQATT, CDR2 SNEGSKA (reference sequence). CDR3 in amino acids: CSAQDRAVGTEAFF.

This clonotype shows up as medium-sized by frequency. The chain links TRBV18 to TRBJ2-3; as DNA is missing, the TRBD1 call by TCRdb cannot be tested. The length of the CDR3 is 14 residues. In germline, CDR1 is KGHSH, CDR2 LQKENI. This CDR3 is CASSSGTRWDTQYF.

The gene calls are TRBV20-1 and TRBJ1-1; the D call from TCRdb, TRBD1, cannot be confirmed without DNA. The CDR3 length is 14 residues. CDR1 and CDR2 (germline): DFQATT, SNEGSKA (reference sequence). This CDR3 reads CSARLQGRNTEAFF.